This T cell receptor beta chain was documented in a study of response to subunit inactivated influenza vaccine. TCRdb used MiXCR to reprocess the RT-PCR reads, holding one entry per CDR3 protein. The sample yields under 850,000 distinct CDR3 sequences, about 18% seen once. General observations from the study: Authors suggested seasonal influenza vaccinations each recruit few new T cells.

This clonotype was counted ten times or more. Its antigen is not known. Germline values: CDR1 DFQATT, CDR2 SNEGSKA (reference sequence). The CDR3 sequence is 14 residues long. The ends lost 6 bases at V and 3 bases at J; junction bases unmatched: 7. The sequence was collected from a man aged 45-65 years who received an inactivated influenza vaccine. The rearrangement uses TRBV20-1 and TRBJ1-5, with 8 bases identical to TRBD1. Sequences were derived from PBMCs from blood, sampled roughly 5 days after vaccination. CDR3 in amino acids: CSASKDRANQPQHF. The CDR3 region has the DNA TGCAGTGCCTCGAAGGACAGGGCCAATCAGCCCCAGCATTTT.